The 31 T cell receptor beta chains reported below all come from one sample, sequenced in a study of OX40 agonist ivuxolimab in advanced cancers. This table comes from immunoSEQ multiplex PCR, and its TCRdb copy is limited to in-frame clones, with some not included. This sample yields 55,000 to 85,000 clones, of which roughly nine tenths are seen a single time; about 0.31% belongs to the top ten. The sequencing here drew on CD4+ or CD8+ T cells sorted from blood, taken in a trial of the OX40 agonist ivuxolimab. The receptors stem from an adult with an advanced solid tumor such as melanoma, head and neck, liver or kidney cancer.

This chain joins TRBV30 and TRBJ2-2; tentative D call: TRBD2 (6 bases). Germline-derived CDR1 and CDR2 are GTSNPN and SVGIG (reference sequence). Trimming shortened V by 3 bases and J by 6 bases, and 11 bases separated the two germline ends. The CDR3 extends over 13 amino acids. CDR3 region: CAWSPTSSGELFF. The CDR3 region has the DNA TGTGCCTGGAGCCCCACTAGCTCCGGGGAGCTGTTTTTT. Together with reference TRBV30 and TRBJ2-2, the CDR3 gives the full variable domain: SQTIHQWPATLVQPVGSPLSLECTVEGTSNPNLYWYRQAAGRGLQLLFYSVGIGQISSEVPQNLSASRPQDRQFILSSKKLLLSDSGFYLCAWSPTSSGELFFGEGSRLTVL.

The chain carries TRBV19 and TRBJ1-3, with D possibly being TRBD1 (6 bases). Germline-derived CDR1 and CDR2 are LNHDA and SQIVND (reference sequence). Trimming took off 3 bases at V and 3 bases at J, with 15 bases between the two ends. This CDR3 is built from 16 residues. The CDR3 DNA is TGTGCCAGTAGTATCGACGGGGGCTCTTATGGAAACACCATATATTTT. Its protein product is CASSIDGGSYGNTIYF.

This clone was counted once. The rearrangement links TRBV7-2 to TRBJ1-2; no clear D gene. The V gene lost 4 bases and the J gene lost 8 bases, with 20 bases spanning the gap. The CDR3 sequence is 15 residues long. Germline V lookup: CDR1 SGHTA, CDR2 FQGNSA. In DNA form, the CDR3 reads TGTGCCAGCAGCTCTCTCCGGGCAGACCCGGAGGGCTACACCTTC. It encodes CASSSLRADPEGYTF.

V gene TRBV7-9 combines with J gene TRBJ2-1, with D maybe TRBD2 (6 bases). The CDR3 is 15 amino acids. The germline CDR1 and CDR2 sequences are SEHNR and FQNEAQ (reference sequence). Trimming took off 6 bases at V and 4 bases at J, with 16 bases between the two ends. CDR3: CASRIGAGFYNEQFF. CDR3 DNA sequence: TGTGCCAGCAGGATAGGGGCGGGGTTTTACAATGAGCAGTTCTTC.

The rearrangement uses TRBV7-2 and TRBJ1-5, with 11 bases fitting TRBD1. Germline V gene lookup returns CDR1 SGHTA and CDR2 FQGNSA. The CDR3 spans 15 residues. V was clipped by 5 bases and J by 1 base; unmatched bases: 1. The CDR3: CASSRDRGSNQPQHF. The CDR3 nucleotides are TGTGCCAGCAGCCGGGACAGGGGGAGCAATCAGCCCCAGCATTTT. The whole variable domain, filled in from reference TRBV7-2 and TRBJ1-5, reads GAGVSQSPSNKVTEKGKDVELRCDPISGHTALYWYRQSLGQGLEFLIYFQGNSAPDKSGLPSDRFSAERTGGSVSTLTIQRTQQEDSAVYLCASSRDRGSNQPQHFGDGTRLSIL.

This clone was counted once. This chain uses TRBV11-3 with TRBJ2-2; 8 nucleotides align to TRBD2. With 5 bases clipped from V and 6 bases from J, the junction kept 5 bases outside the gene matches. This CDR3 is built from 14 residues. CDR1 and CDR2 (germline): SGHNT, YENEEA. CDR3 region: CASSAGTSPGELFF. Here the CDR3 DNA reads TGTGCCAGCAGCGCCGGGACTAGTCCCGGGGAGCTGTTTTTT.

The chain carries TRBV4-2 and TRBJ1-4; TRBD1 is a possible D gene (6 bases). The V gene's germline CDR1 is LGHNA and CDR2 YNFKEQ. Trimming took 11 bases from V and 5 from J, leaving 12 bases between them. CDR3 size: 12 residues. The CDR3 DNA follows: TGTGCCTCGGGGGCGGGAAATGAAAAACTGTTTTTT. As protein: CASGAGNEKLFF.

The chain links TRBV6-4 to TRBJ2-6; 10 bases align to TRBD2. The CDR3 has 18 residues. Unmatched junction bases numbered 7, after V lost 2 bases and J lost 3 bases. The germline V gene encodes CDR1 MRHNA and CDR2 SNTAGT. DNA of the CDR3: TGTGCCAGCAGTGACGGGGTGCTAGCGGGAGTTGGGGCCAACGTCCTGACTTTC. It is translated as CASSDGVLAGVGANVLTF.

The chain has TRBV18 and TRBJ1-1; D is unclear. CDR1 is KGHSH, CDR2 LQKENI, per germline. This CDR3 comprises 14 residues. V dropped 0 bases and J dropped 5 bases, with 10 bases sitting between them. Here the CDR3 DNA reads TGTGCCAGCTCACCACCGTCAAGGGTTACTGAAGCTTTCTTT. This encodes CASSPPSRVTEAFF. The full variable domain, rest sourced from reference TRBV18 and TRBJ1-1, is NAGVMQNPRHLVRRRGQEARLRCSPMKGHSHVYWYRQLPEEGLKFMVYLQKENIIDESGMPKERFSAEFPKEGPSILRIQQVVRGDSAAYFCASSPPSRVTEAFFGQGTRLTVV.

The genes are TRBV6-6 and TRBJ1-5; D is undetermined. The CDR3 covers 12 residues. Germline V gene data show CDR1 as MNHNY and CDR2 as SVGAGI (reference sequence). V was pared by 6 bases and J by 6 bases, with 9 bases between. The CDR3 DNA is TGTGCCAGCAGAGGAGGAAGTCAGCCCCAGCATTTT. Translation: CASRGGSQPQHF.

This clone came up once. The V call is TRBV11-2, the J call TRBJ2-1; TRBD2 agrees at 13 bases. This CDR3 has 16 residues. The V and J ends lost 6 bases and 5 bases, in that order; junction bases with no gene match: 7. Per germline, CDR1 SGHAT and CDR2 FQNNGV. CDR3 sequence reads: CASRRTSGRTHNEQFF. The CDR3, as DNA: TGTGCCAGCAGGCGGACTAGCGGGAGAACCCACAATGAGCAGTTCTTC.

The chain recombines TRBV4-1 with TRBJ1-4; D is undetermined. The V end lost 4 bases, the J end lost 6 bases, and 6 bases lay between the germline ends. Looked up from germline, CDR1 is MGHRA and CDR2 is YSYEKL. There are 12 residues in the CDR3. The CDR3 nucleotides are TGCGCCAGCAGCCTTCGGGATGAAAAACTGTTTTTT. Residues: CASSLRDEKLFF.

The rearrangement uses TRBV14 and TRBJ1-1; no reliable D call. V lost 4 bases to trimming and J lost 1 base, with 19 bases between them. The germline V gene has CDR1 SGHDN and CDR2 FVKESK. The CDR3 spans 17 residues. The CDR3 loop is CASSRTSATQWNTEAFF. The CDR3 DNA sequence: TGTGCCAGCAGCCGAACTTCTGCGACCCAATGGAACACTGAAGCTTTCTTT.

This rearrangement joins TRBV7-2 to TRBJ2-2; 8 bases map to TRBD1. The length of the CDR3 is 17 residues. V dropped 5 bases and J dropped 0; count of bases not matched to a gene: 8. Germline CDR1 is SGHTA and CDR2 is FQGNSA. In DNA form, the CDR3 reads TGTGCCAGCAGCGAGGACAGGGTGGCAGCGAACACCGGGGAGCTGTTTTTT. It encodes CASSEDRVAANTGELFF.

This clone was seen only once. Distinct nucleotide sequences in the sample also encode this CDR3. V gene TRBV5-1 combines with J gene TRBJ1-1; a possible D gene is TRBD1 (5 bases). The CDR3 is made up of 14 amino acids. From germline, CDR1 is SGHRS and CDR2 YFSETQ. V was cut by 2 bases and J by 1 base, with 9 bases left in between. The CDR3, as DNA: TGCGCCAGCAGCTTTGGGACGGAGAACACTGAAGCTTTCTTT. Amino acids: CASSFGTENTEAFF.

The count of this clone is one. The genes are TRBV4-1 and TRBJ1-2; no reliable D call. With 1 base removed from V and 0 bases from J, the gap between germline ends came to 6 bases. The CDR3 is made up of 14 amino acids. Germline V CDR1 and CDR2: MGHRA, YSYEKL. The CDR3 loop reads CASSQVGANYGYTF. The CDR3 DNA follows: TGCGCCAGCAGCCAAGTCGGTGCTAACTATGGCTACACCTTC.

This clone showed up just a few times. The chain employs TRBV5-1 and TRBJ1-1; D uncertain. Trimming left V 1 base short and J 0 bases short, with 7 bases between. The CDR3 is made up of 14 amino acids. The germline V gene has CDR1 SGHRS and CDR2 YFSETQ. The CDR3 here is CASSLNSVNTEAFF. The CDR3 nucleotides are TGCGCCAGCAGCTTGAACTCAGTGAACACTGAAGCTTTCTTT.

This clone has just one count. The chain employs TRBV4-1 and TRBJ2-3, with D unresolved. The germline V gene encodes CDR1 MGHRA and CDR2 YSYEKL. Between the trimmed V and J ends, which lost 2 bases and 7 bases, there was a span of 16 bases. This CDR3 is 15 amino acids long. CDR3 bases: TGCGCCAGCAGCCAACCGATAGAGCCCCCATATACGCAGTATTTT. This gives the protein CASSQPIEPPYTQYF.

CDR3 sequence: CASSRGPEETQYF. The CDR3 DNA reads as TGTGCCAGCAGCCGCGGACCCGAAGAGACCCAGTACTTC. The chain combines TRBV7-3 with TRBJ2-5; D unresolved. Germline V gene sequence: CDR1 SGHTA, CDR2 FQGTGA. The CDR3 is 13 amino acids. V was shortened by 5 bases and J by 3 bases, with 10 bases between the two germline ends.

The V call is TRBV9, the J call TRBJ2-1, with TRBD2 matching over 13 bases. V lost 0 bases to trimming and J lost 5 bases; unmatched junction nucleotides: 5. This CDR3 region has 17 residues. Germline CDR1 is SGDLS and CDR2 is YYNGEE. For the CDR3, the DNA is TGTGCCAGCAGCGTAGAGGTACTAGCGGGAGGGGACAATGAGCAGTTCTTC. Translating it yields CASSVEVLAGGDNEQFF.

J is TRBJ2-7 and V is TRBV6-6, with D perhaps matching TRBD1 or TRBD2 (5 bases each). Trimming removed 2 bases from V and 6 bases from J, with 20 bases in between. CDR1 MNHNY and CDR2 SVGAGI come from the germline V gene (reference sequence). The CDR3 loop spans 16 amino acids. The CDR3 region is CASSYTTGAQDGEQYF. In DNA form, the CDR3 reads TGTGCCAGCAGTTACACGACCGGGGCTCAGGATGGCGAGCAGTACTTC.

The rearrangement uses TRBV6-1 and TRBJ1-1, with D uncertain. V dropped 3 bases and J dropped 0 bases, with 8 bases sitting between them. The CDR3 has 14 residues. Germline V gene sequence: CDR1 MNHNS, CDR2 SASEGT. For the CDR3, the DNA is TGTGCCAGCAGTGACCCAAGCTTGAACACTGAAGCTTTCTTT. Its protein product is CASSDPSLNTEAFF.

DNA of the CDR3: TGTGCCACCAGTAGTGGCAGGGGCTACGAGCAGTACTTC. Its translation is CATSSGRGYEQYF. The rearrangement uses TRBV19 and TRBJ2-7; D is perhaps TRBD1 (6 bases). Trimming cost V 10 bases and J 3 bases, with 16 bases left between them. The germline CDR1 and CDR2 sequences are LNHDA and SQIVND (reference sequence). The CDR3 runs to 13 residues.

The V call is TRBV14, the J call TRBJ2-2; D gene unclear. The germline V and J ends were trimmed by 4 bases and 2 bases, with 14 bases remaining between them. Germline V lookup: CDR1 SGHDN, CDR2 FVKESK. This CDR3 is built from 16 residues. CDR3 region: CASSLDQTFNTGELFF. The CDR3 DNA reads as TGTGCCAGCAGCCTAGACCAGACTTTTAACACCGGGGAGCTGTTTTTT.

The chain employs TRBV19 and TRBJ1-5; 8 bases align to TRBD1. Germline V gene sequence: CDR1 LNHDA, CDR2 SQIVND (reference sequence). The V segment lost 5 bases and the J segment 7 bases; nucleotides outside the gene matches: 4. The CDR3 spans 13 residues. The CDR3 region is CASSDRGRQPQHF. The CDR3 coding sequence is TGTGCCAGTAGTGACAGGGGTCGGCAGCCCCAGCATTTT.

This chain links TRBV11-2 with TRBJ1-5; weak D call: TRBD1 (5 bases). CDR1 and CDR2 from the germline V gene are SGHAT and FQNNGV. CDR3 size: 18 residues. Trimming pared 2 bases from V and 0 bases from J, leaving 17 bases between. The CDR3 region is CASSLSPEGRNSNQPQHF. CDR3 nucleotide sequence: TGTGCCAGCAGCTTAAGCCCCGAGGGGAGAAATAGCAATCAGCCCCAGCATTTT.

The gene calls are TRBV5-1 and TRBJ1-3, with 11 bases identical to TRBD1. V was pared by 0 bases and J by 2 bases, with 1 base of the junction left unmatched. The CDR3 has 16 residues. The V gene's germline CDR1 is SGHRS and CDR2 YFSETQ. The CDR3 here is CASSLGTGGPGNTIYF. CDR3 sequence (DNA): TGCGCCAGCAGCTTGGGGACAGGGGGCCCTGGAAACACCATATATTTT.

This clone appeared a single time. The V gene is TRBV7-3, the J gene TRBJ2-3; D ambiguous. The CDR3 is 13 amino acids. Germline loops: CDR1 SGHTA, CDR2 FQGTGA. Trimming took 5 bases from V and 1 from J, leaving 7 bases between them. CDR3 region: CASSPDRTDTQYF. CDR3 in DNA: TGTGCCAGCAGCCCTGACCGCACAGATACGCAGTATTTT.

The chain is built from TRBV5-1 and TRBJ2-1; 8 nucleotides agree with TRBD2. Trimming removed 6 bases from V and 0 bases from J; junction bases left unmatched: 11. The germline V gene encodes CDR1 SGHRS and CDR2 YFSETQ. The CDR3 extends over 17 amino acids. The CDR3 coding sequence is TGCGCCAGCACCCTAGCGGGCCAGATGAGCTCCTACAATGAGCAGTTCTTC. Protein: CASTLAGQMSSYNEQFF.

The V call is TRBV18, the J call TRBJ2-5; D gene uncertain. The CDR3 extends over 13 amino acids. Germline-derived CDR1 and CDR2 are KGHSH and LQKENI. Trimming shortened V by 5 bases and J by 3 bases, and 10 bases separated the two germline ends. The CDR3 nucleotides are TGTGCCAGCTCATCTGTTTCAGAAGAGACCCAGTACTTC. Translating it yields CASSSVSEETQYF. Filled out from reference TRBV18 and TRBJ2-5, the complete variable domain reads NAGVMQNPRHLVRRRGQEARLRCSPMKGHSHVYWYRQLPEEGLKFMVYLQKENIIDESGMPKERFSAEFPKEGPSILRIQQVVRGDSAAYFCASSSVSEETQYFGPGTRLLVL.

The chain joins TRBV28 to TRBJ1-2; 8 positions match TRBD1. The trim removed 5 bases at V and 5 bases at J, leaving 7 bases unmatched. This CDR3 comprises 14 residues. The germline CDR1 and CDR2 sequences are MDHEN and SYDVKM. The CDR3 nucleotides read TGTGCCAGCAGTCCCAGGGGGCGAAGTTATGGCTACACCTTC. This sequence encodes CASSPRGRSYGYTF.